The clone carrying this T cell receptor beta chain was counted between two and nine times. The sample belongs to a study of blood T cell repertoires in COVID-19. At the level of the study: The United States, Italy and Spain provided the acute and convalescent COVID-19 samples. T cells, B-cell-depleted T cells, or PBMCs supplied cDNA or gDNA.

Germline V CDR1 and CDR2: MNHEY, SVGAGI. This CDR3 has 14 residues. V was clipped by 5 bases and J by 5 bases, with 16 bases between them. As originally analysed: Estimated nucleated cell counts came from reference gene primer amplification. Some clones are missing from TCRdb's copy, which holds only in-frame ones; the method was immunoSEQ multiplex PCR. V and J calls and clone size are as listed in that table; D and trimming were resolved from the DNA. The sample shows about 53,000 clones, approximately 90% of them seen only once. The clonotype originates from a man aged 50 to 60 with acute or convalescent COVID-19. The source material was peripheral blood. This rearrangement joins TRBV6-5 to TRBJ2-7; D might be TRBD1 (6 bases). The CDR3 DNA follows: TGTGCCAGCAGTAACCCCACAGGGTCCAACGAGCAGTACTTC. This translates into CASSNPTGSNEQYF.